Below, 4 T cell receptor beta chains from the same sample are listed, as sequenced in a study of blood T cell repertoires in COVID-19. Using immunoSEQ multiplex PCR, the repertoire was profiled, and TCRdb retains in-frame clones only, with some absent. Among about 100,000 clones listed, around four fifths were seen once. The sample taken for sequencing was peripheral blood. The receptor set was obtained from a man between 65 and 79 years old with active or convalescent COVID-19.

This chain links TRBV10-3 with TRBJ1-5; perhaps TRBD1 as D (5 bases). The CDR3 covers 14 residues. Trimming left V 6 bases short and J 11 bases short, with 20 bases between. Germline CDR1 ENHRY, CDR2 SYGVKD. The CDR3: CAISDSAGVMAQHF. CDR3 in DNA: TGTGCCATCAGCGACAGCGCGGGGGTCATGGCCCAGCATTTT.

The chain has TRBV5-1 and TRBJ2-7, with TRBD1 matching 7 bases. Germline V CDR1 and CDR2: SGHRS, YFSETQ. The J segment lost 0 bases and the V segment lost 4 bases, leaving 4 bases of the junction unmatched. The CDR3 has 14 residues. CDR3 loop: CASSLTGISYEQYF. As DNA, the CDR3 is TGCGCCAGCAGCCTGACAGGGATCTCCTACGAGCAGTACTTC.

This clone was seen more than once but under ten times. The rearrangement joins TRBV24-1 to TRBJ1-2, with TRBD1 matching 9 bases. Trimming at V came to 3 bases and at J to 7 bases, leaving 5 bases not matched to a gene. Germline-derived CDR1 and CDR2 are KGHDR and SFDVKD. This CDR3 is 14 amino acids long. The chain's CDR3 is CATSDPGQGAGYTF. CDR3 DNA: TGTGCCACCAGTGATCCGGGACAGGGTGCTGGCTACACCTTC.

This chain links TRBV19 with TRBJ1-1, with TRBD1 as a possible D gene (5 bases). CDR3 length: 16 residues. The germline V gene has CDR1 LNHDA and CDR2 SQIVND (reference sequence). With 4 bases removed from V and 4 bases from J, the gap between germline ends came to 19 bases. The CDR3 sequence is CASSNSGRRWVTEAFF. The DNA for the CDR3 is TGTGCCAGTAGTAACTCAGGGAGGCGGTGGGTCACTGAAGCTTTCTTT.